These T cell receptor beta chains were read from a single sample in a study of CD8+ T cells in alopecia areata. Produced via immunoSEQ multiplex PCR; TCRdb's table is partial and in-frame only. Among about 140,000 clones listed, about 47% were seen once. This sample comprised CD4+ T cells sorted from blood, obtained at week 0. All receptors derive from a human donor with alopecia areata. The CDR3 runs from the conserved cysteine through the conserved F or W. D genes are given only for firm matches. Only part of the rows carry a size: once, few, many, or a class if the clone is expanded.

D gene | J gene | V gene | clone size | CDR3 DNA | CDR3 protein
- | TRBJ2-3 | TRBV29-1 | few | TGCAGCGTTGCAGGGGATACGCAGTATTTT | CSVAGDTQYF
- | TRBJ2-3 | TRBV10-1 | few | TGCGCCAGCAGTGAGTCGACCAGCGGCCGCACAGATACGCAGTATTTT | CASSESTSGRTDTQYF
TRBD1 | TRBJ2-7 | TRBV5-1 | - | TGCGCCAGCAGCTTCAACAGGGGGCCAACCTACGAGCAGTACTTC | CASSFNRGPTYEQYF
- | TRBJ2-1 | TRBV9 | few | TGTGCCAGCAGCGTCGACGGAATAACTGGGAATGAGCAGTTCTTC | CASSVDGITGNEQFF
- | TRBJ2-5 | TRBV2 | once | TGTGCCAGCAGCTTTGGGGAGACCCAGTACTTC | CASSFGETQYF
TRBD1 | TRBJ2-7 | TRBV7-2 | - | TGTGCCAGCAACCTAAGGACAGGGGGGAGAGAGCAGTACTTC | CASNLRTGGREQYF
- | TRBJ2-5 | TRBV5-4 | - | TGTGCCAGCAGCTCCCGTCAACAGGGAGTACGAGAGACCCAGTACTTC | CASSSRQQGVRETQYF
- | TRBJ1-5 | TRBV30 | - | TGTGCCTGGAATGTCGGCCAGGGGCCCCAGCATTTT | CAWNVGQGPQHF
- | TRBJ2-1 | TRBV2 | - | TGTGCCAGCACCCACGGGAGTTCCTACAATGAGCAGTTCTTC | CASTHGSSYNEQFF
- | TRBJ2-5 | TRBV19 | - | TGTGCCAGTAGTATAGGACGCGGGGCCCAGGAGACCCAGTACTTC | CASSIGRGAQETQYF